This T cell receptor beta chain is from a study of STAT5B mutations in CD4+ large granular lymphocyte leukemia. Clones were sequenced by immunoSEQ multiplex PCR, and TCRdb holds only the in-frame ones, with some missing. This table holds about 34,000 clones, roughly four fifths found once. V lost 5 bases to trimming and J lost 2 bases, with 9 bases between them. The CDR3 runs 13 residues. The germline V gene has CDR1 SGHVS and CDR2 FQNEAQ. Material for sequencing was CD4+ T cells from blood buffy coats. V is TRBV7-8 and J is TRBJ2-5; D unresolved. This receptor was identified in a human donor in good health. The CDR3 protein is CASSLDRQETQYF. DNA for the CDR3: TGTGCCAGCAGCCTGGACCGACAAGAGACCCAGTACTTC.